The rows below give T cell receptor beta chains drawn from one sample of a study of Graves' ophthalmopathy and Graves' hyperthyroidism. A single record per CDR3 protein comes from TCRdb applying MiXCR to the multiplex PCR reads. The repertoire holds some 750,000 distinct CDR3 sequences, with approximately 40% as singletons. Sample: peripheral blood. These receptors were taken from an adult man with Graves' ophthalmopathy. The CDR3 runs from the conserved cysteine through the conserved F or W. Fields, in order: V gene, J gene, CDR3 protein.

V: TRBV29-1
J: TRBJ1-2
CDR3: CSVDTDRGYYGYTF

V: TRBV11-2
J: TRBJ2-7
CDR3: CASSLDQGDEQYF

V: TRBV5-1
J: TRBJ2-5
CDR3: CASSLKLTEKETQYF

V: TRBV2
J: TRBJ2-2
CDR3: CASSLGLAGARTGELFF

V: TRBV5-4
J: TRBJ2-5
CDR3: CASSFPVGGRGQETQYF

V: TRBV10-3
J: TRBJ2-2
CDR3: CAISERLRANTGELSW

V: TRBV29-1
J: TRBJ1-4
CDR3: CSADRGNEKLFF

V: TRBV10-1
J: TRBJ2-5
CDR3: CASSDSGLQETQYF

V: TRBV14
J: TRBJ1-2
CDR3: CASSQTGTADNYGYTF

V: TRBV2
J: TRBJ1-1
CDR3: CASNEGGRQAFF

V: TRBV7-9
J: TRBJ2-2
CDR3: CASTYGTATGELFF

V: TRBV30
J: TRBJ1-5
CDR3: CAWSVQLTQPQHF